This TCR beta chain originates from a study of PD-1 blockade in classical Hodgkin lymphoma (dated by TCRdb to about 2020). Concerning the study at large: Nivolumab dosing was 3 mg/kg intravenously every 2 weeks, continuing until either disease progression or unacceptable toxicity. The study used CyTOF and TCR beta sequencing to define a peripheral blood immune signature of response to PD-1 blockade in classical Hodgkin lymphoma. Broad study findings and their caveats: Patients starting nivolumab less than 1 year after ASCT had lower diversity and were excluded from later analyses to avoid confounding by immune reconstitution. Trial patients achieving complete response had baseline diversity similar to newly diagnosed patients, whereas partial responders and progressors had significantly lower diversity. The study covered only a single clinical trial cohort, and the causes of the repertoire differences, possibly disease activity or prior therapy, were still not defined. Newly diagnosed patients were reported to have lower baseline TCR diversity than healthy donors, and relapsed/refractory patients were reported to have lower baseline TCR diversity still. CD4+ but not CD8+ TCR diversity rose significantly by C4D1 (p=0.0027 vs p=0.16), most apparent in complete responders (p=0.02).

The time point label on this specimen signifies: cycle 4 day 1 (C4D1), after less than seven weeks of nivolumab. Relapse after autologous stem cell transplantation had occurred in all trial patients, and cohorts A, B and C were distinguished by prior brentuximab vedotin exposure. A total of under 70 patients with relapsed/refractory classical Hodgkin lymphoma made up the trial cohort, and each patient's best overall response was complete response, partial response or progressive disease. In the multi-cohort phase II CheckMate 205 trial, trial patients received single-agent nivolumab. An independent review committee assessed best overall response by applying the 2007 International Working Group response criteria. Trial PBMCs were obtained immediately prior to nivolumab initiation (C1D1) and on therapy at cycle 2 day 1 and cycle 4 day 1. Peripheral blood was collected in 8 mL Vacutainer Cell Preparation Tubes, from which PBMCs were isolated by centrifugation and then cryopreserved.

V is clipped by 0 bases and J by 2 bases, and the sequence between their germline boundaries is 12 bases long. The CDR3 has 16 amino acids, counting the end cysteine and phenylalanine. Kept here is only the CDR3 DNA, which spans 48 bases and is read in frame from base 1. CDR1 and CDR2 are drawn from the germline V gene: SGHRS, YFSETQ. With regard to this clone: This receptor's antigen is unknown. No much larger clone is present one base from it, and per-base qualities are unavailable.

Genomic DNA was extracted with the Qiagen DNeasy kit from unsorted PBMCs and from negatively selected CD4+ and CD8+ fractions. TCR beta CDR3 regions were amplified by immunoSEQ multiplex PCR using primers annealing to V and J segments. A synthetic immune receptor repertoire was used to minimize amplification bias, and remaining bias was computationally removed after sequencing. In the paper's pipeline: Custom Python scripts were used to quantify repertoire diversity as the Shannon entropy index. Unsorted, CD4+ and CD8+ repertoires were analyzed separately, except in combined analyses where CD4+ and CD8+ sequences were merged in silico. A clone counted as expanded when the clone's frequency after treatment rose at least 2-fold relative to C1D1, and clones undetected at baseline were given a pseudocount of 0.5. Singleton clones were defined as clones with 0 or 1 copy at C1D1, and non-singleton clones were defined as clones with 2 or more copies. Clones expanded in unsorted samples were assigned a CD4+, CD8+ or unknown annotation through matching of protein sequences in sorted samples from the same patient. Wilcoxon tests on paired samples were used to test diversity changes from C1D1 to C4D1. The clones in this table, taken by TCRdb from immuneACCESS, are in-frame only. Not every clone is retained; where verified, under half of the shortfall comes from an unresolved V gene, and the cause of the rest is unknown. That table furnishes V, J and clone size, whereas the DNA furnished D and trimming. Across this sample there are around 31,000 clones, with 81% seen only once. The ten largest clones capture about a sixth of the sample.

The specimen comprised peripheral blood mononuclear cells (PBMCs), sampled before the fourth cycle of nivolumab. The receptor was isolated from a human donor with classical Hodgkin lymphoma. Recombination linked TRBV5-1 to TRBJ2-4; a weak D assignment points to TRBD1 (6 bases agree). The CDR3 loop reads CASSLGQTGSKNIQYF. DNA sequence: TGCGCCAGCAGCTTGGGTCAGACAGGCTCCAAAAACATTCAGTACTTC.